Shown below are 3 T cell receptor beta chains from a single sample sequenced in a study of blood T cell repertoires in COVID-19. Sequencing used immunoSEQ multiplex PCR; TCRdb keeps in-frame clones, though not all of them. This table has under 300,000 clones, over 80% appearing once. The specimen sequenced was peripheral blood. These receptor sequences come from a woman aged 55-69 years with active or convalescent COVID-19.

CDR3 coding DNA: TGTGCCAGCAGCTTGGACAGCCTCTACGAGCAGTACTTC. It translates to CASSLDSLYEQYF. V usage is TRBV7-8 and J usage is TRBJ2-7; TRBD1 is a possible D gene (6 bases). Trimming pared 3 bases from V and 3 bases from J, leaving 9 bases between. Germline V gene data show CDR1 as SGHVS and CDR2 as FQNEAQ. The CDR3 has 13 residues.

V gene TRBV6-1 combines with J gene TRBJ2-7; 7 bases are a match to TRBD2. V lost 3 bases and J lost 0; bases outside the gene matches: 8. The CDR3 contains 16 residues. Germline V gene sequence: CDR1 MNHNS, CDR2 SASEGT. The CDR3 loop is CASSEGGRTYSYEQYF. DNA of the CDR3: TGTGCCAGCAGTGAGGGAGGGAGAACATACTCCTACGAGCAGTACTTC.

The chain links TRBV11-2 to TRBJ2-5, with 8 bases lining up with TRBD1. The CDR3 loop spans 17 amino acids. The germline V gene encodes CDR1 SGHAT and CDR2 FQNNGV. Unmatched junction bases numbered 11, after V lost 1 base and J lost 4 bases. CDR3 bases: TGTGCCAGCAGCTTAGGGTATTCAGGGGGCTATGGAGAGACCCAGTACTTC. Residues: CASSLGYSGGYGETQYF.